This entry concerns a single T cell receptor (beta chain). At one of its ends the junction is not consistent with the germline gene, which may arise from a read error. With a J-beta primer mix and a sample-barcoded 5' primer, a second PCR ran 7 to 11 cycles. In TCRdb, the 5' RACE reads were re-called with MiXCR into one record per CDR3 protein. The sample consists of roughly 680,000 distinct CDR3 sequences, around 21% of them appearing once. Germline-derived CDR1 and CDR2 are SGHDN and FVKESK. The CDR3 has 19 residues. This record belongs to a study of blood T cells in healthy people across ages. The TCR comes from a man aged 70-80 years in good health. The sample was blood. The J gene is TRBJ2-1, the V gene TRBV14; the D gene is possibly TRBD1 (6 bases). CDR3 bases: TGTGCCAGCAGCCAAGGTTTGACAGGTCACTCGAGCTCCTATAATGAGCAGTTCTTC. Its translation: CASSQGLTGHSSSYNEQFF.